This TCR beta chain was profiled in a study of T cells in women clearing cervical HPV infection. Study information: Case blood was drawn when the lesion was first found; control blood after infection became undetectable. The study, taken as a whole, reports: Richness differences could reflect unmeasured T-cell content per sample.

All donors had a single incident cervical HPV16 infection, not prevalent. Remarks on this clone: Its antigen is not known.

Assay used: immunoSEQ multiplex PCR; TCRdb lists only in-frame clones, some missing. Its table records roughly 8,300 clones. This clonotype was sampled from a woman aged 18 to 75 with a cervical HPV16 infection that either progressed to CIN3+ or cleared (not recorded which). Sequenced input: blood buffy coat.

Partial CDR3 DNA: TGTGCCAGCAGCTTGCTAATCTACGAG. It encodes CASSLLIYE. The whole CDR3 sequence reads CASSLLIYEQYF. V is TRBV6-2 or TRBV6-3 and J is TRBJ2-7; D is unresolved. The CDR3 end falls 3 residues outside the read, so it is completed with the germline J gene. Germline lookup yields CDR1 MNHEY and CDR2 SVGEGT. Trimming removed 6 bases at V and 3 bases at J, with 9 bases between. The CDR3 extends over 12 amino acids.